Below are 19 T cell receptor beta chains sequenced from a single sample in a study of blood T cell repertoires in COVID-19 (dated by TCRdb to between 2020 and 2021). The library was prepared using the immunoSEQ multiplex PCR assay. Held by TCRdb, this immuneACCESS table contains in-frame sequences only and omits some clones. Under half of the omission traces to an unresolved V gene where checked; the cause of the rest is unknown. This sample is represented by roughly 80,000 clones; roughly 87% of them were singletons. The leading ten clones occupy around 5% of the sample. Sequencing input: peripheral blood. Receptors were obtained from an elderly woman with active or convalescent COVID-19.

The chain recombines TRBV4-2 with TRBJ2-1; 9 bases map to TRBD2. Germline-derived CDR1 and CDR2 are LGHNA and YNFKEQ. This CDR3 has 15 amino acids. J was trimmed by 5 bases and V by 2 bases; bases with no gene match: 4. This chain's CDR3 is CASSQSSGGHNEQFF. The CDR3 DNA sequence: TGTGCCAGCAGCCAAAGTAGCGGGGGCCACAATGAGCAGTTCTTC.

This clone was recorded once. The V and J genes are TRBV5-4 and TRBJ1-2; D gene unclear. Trimming stripped 0 bases from V and 0 bases from J, with 9 bases between. The CDR3 is made up of 15 amino acids. Germline loops: CDR1 SGHNT, CDR2 YYREEE (reference sequence). CDR3 sequence: CASSLVGSPNYGYTF. CDR3 DNA: TGTGCCAGCAGCTTGGTCGGGAGCCCTAACTATGGCTACACCTTC. Full variable domain (remainder filled in from reference TRBV5-4 and TRBJ1-2): ETGVTQSPTHLIKTRGQQVTLRCSSQSGHNTVSWYQQALGQGPQFIFQYYREEENGRGNFPPRFSGLQFPNYSSELNVNALELDDSALYLCASSLVGSPNYGYTFGSGTRLTVV.

V and J are TRBV19 and TRBJ2-1, with TRBD1 as a possible D gene (6 bases). The V and J ends lost 7 bases and 2 bases respectively, with 15 bases between them. CDR3 size: 15 residues. In germline, CDR1 is LNHDA, CDR2 SQIVND (reference sequence). The CDR3 protein is CASMGRTVTYNEQFF. The CDR3 DNA reads TGTGCCAGTATGGGAAGGACAGTAACCTACAATGAGCAGTTCTTC.

J is TRBJ2-7 and V is TRBV3-1 (or the pseudogene TRBV3-2), with D maybe TRBD1 (6 bases). Germline loops: CDR1 LGHDT, CDR2 YNNKEL (reference sequence). The CDR3 runs 13 residues. The V end lost 7 bases, the J end lost 2 bases, and 12 bases lay between the germline ends. The CDR3 loop is CASTSDSPYEQYF. CDR3 sequence (DNA): TGTGCCAGCACCTCGGACAGTCCCTACGAGCAGTACTTC.

V and J are TRBV12-3 or TRBV12-4 and TRBJ1-2; 7 nucleotides line up with TRBD1. V was pared by 6 bases and J by 8 bases, with 9 bases of the junction left unmatched. The CDR3 extends over 13 amino acids. The CDR3 loop reads CASSSTGAWGYTF. CDR3 in DNA: TGTGCCAGCAGCTCAACAGGGGCTTGGGGCTACACCTTC.

The CDR3 nucleotides read TGTGCCACCAGCAGAGATCATGGCGGATCCTACGAGCAGTACTTC. Translating gives CATSRDHGGSYEQYF. The chain links TRBV15 to TRBJ2-7; D not certain. Trimming shortened V by 0 bases and J by 1 base, and 10 bases separated the two germline ends. Germline CDR1 LNHNV, CDR2 YYDKDF (reference sequence). The CDR3 is made up of 15 amino acids.

The chain has TRBV28 and TRBJ1-5, with TRBD1 as a possible D gene (5 bases). There are 13 residues in the CDR3. CDR1 is MDHEN and CDR2 is SYDVKM in the germline V gene. Between the trimmed V and J ends, which lost 9 bases and 4 bases, there was a span of 13 bases. CDR3 sequence reads: CASRDFRNQPQHF. DNA of the CDR3: TGTGCCAGTAGGGACTTCCGTAATCAGCCCCAGCATTTT. The complete variable domain, with remaining parts taken from reference TRBV28 and TRBJ1-5, reads DVKVTQSSRYLVKRTGEKVFLECVQDMDHENMFWYRQDPGLGLRLIYFSYDVKMKEKGDIPEGYSVSREKKERFSLILESASTNQTSMYLCASRDFRNQPQHFGDGTRLSIL.

The genes are TRBV4-2 and TRBJ2-7; 10 bases align to TRBD2. CDR1 LGHNA and CDR2 YNFKEQ come from the germline V gene. The trim removed 3 bases at V and 1 base at J, leaving 9 bases unmatched. This CDR3 contains 17 residues. CDR3 bases: TGTGCCAGCAGCCAGGTGTCCGGACTAGCGGCTTCCTACGAGCAGTACTTC. Protein product: CASSQVSGLAASYEQYF.

The rearrangement links TRBV30 to TRBJ2-2; TRBD2 aligns across 12 bases. Germline V gene sequence: CDR1 GTSNPN, CDR2 SVGIG (reference sequence). The CDR3 is 13 residues long. V trimming: 4 bases; J trimming: 6 bases; junction bases outside the gene matches: 0. In DNA, the CDR3 is TGTGCCTGGACTAGCGGGAGGGCCGGGGAGCTGTTTTTT. It yields the protein CAWTSGRAGELFF.

V gene TRBV5-4 combines with J gene TRBJ2-1; a possible D gene is TRBD1 (6 bases). Trimming pared 4 bases from V and 10 bases from J, leaving 15 bases between. Germline CDR1 SGHNT, CDR2 YYREEE (reference sequence). This CDR3 contains 13 residues. CDR3 in amino acids: CASSISVQGEQFF. The CDR3 bases are TGTGCCAGCAGCATTAGCGTGCAGGGGGAGCAGTTCTTC.

This chain joins TRBV25-1 and TRBJ2-7; no reliable D call. V was cut by 5 bases and J by 2 bases, with 13 bases left in between. Germline loops: CDR1 MGHDK, CDR2 SYGVNS. The CDR3 is 14 amino acids. Here the CDR3 DNA reads TGTGCCAGCAGTCGGGTCGGGTACGCCTACGAGCAGTACTTC. Its protein product is CASSRVGYAYEQYF.

This chain connects TRBV7-8 to TRBJ2-5; D is perhaps TRBD2 (6 bases). The CDR3 is 14 residues long. V was pared by 3 bases and J by 2 bases, with 10 bases between. Looked up from germline, CDR1 is SGHVS and CDR2 is FQNEAQ. Here the CDR3 reads CASSFRRVQETQYF. In DNA form, the CDR3 reads TGTGCCAGCAGCTTCCGGAGGGTGCAAGAGACCCAGTACTTC.

This sequence joins TRBV5-1 and TRBJ2-1, with 7 positions matching TRBD2. V was pared by 4 bases and J by 4 bases, with 11 bases of the junction left unmatched. Germline V lookup: CDR1 SGHRS, CDR2 YFSETQ. The CDR3 covers 16 residues. The CDR3 region has the DNA TGCGCCAGCAGCCGCGCGGGGGAGGGGATATACAATGAGCAGTTCTTC. Its translation is CASSRAGEGIYNEQFF.

This clone was observed a handful of times. The rearrangement joins TRBV6-5 to TRBJ1-1; D is possibly TRBD1 (5 bases). Germline CDR1 is MNHEY and CDR2 is SVGAGI. The V gene lost 3 bases and the J gene lost 0 bases, with 8 bases spanning the gap. This CDR3 is built from 14 residues. CDR3 region: CASSYQGLNTEAFF. The CDR3 DNA is TGTGCCAGCAGTTATCAGGGATTGAACACTGAAGCTTTCTTT.

This rearrangement joins TRBV7-2 to TRBJ2-4, with 7 bases aligning to TRBD1. With 2 bases clipped from V and 8 bases from J, the junction kept 6 bases outside the gene matches. CDR1 SGHTA and CDR2 FQGNSA come from the germline V gene. This CDR3 has 14 residues. The CDR3 reads CASSLNRGRDIQYF. The CDR3 nucleotides are TGTGCCAGCAGCTTAAACAGGGGCAGGGACATTCAGTACTTC.

This chain uses TRBV28 with TRBJ2-4, with D maybe TRBD1 (6 bases). The CDR3 length is 16 residues. Trimming pared 4 bases from V and 4 bases from J, leaving 17 bases between. Germline V gene data show CDR1 as MDHEN and CDR2 as SYDVKM. The DNA of the CDR3 is TGTGCCAGCAGTTCGTTTGGGGGCGGTGGTAAAAACATTCAGTACTTC. It translates to CASSSFGGGGKNIQYF.

J is TRBJ1-1 and V is TRBV10-3; 8 positions match TRBD1. Germline CDR1 ENHRY, CDR2 SYGVKD. With 5 bases clipped from V and 1 base from J, the junction kept 9 bases outside the gene matches. There are 16 residues in the CDR3. This chain's CDR3 is CAISITGGIWNTEAFF. The CDR3, as DNA: TGTGCCATCAGTATTACAGGGGGTATATGGAACACTGAAGCTTTCTTT.

The chain has TRBV6-2 or TRBV6-3 and TRBJ1-5, with D perhaps matching TRBD1 (6 bases). The V gene's germline CDR1 is MNHEY and CDR2 SVGEGT. V lost 5 bases and J lost 7, with 15 bases in between. The CDR3 has 14 residues. The CDR3 DNA follows: TGTGCCAGCAGTCAACAGGGACCGGTACAGCCCCAGCATTTT. This encodes CASSQQGPVQPQHF.

This clone turned up a few times. The chain carries TRBV15 and TRBJ2-7, with D unresolved. The CDR3 is 13 amino acids. The V end lost 4 bases, the J end lost 3 bases, and 10 bases lay between the germline ends. Germline CDR1 reads LNHNV; CDR2 reads YYDKDF (reference sequence). CDR3 loop: CATSTTTSYEQYF. CDR3 DNA: TGTGCCACCAGCACCACAACAAGCTACGAGCAGTACTTC.